This T cell receptor beta chain was obtained from a study of shared clonotypes between healthy human individuals. The CDR3 spans 14 residues. Trimming removed 5 bases from V and 0 bases from J; junction bases left unmatched: 2. The germline CDR1 and CDR2 sequences are SGHRS and YFSETQ. TCRdb keeps only in-frame clones here, not all; method: immunoSEQ multiplex PCR. This sample carries under 2,500,000 clones, 90% to 96% of them seen once, and the ten largest clones take roughly 0.13%. Of note for this clone: The same CDR3 arises from other DNA sequences in this sample as well.

The sequence was obtained from a man aged 18 to 35 in good health. The rearrangement joins TRBV5-1 to TRBJ2-3; 8 bases align to TRBD2. Material: naive CD4+ T cells sorted from blood. The subset: CD45RA+ positively selected. CDR3 DNA: TGCGCCAGCAGACTAGCGGCTAGCACAGATACGCAGTATTTT. Its translation is CASRLAASTDTQYF.